This TCR beta chain emerged from a study of cytomegalovirus exposure and HLA in healthy donors (dated by TCRdb to about 2017). Study-wide context: According to an earlier analysis of 587 of the donors, some 180 million T cells yielded 117 million unique TCR beta sequences and 276 Gb of sequence data. Roughly 290 gigabases of sequencing data and 91 million or so unique TCR sequences made up an early release that covered approximately 700 HLA-typed donors. Of the roughly 400 genotyped donors, 75% to 85% were placed in the genetic ancestry cluster associated with self-reported Caucasian donors. The study aimed to test whether cataloging public T cell receptors could reveal signatures of past pathogen exposure. The T cell repertoires of roughly 660 subjects were profiled by immunosequencing and related to cytomegalovirus serostatus. A separate validation cohort of roughly 120 different subjects was used in addition to the roughly 620-subject first cohort. To predict cytomegalovirus infection status, the study combined high-throughput TCR immunosequencing, statistical association of individual TCRs with disease status, and machine learning. A later analysis re-analyzed previously published TCR beta repertoires from approximately 700 donors and added high-resolution HLA genotyping to study TCR occurrence patterns. Rather than using new phenotypic data, the later analysis identified candidate immune exposures from TCR beta sequences and from how often those sequences occurred across donors. In an earlier analysis of about 590 of the donors, high-throughput TCR beta sequencing was used to judge whether each TCR beta V gene segment behaved as functional or pseudogenic. Donor age, sex, ethnicity and CMV serostatus were compiled together with the repertoire data. A later genetic analysis used genome-wide SNP genotypes for about 65% of the roughly 670 donors, treating that subset as a discovery cohort. All discovery cohort repertoires had been generated using a single sequencing platform. Both class I and class II loci were covered by HLA typing, at four-digit resolution. The number of donors typed differed by locus, with roughly 620-630 for A, B, C, DRB1 and DQB1, around 500 for DQA1, approximately 570 for DPA1, and around 430 for DPB1. Four to six DR-DQ haplotypes were handled as single units for association and clustering, since linkage in the cohort was strong. Across approximately 400 genotyped donors of the cohort, an average of about 250,000 unique TCR beta nucleotide sequences per donor were sequenced, and roughly 20% of those sequences were non-productive.

The cohort consisted of more than 650 healthy bone marrow donors. At the time of sampling, all cohort members were nominally healthy, though unrecorded immune exposures were likely present. The donor was CMV seropositive and belonged to the group of 250 to 300 seropositive cohort members. A peripheral blood sample was collected from each donor, and TCR beta sequencing was performed on peripheral blood mononuclear cells. The Qiagen DNeasy Blood Extraction Kit was used to extract genomic DNA from the blood cell samples. As for this clone: Its specific antigen is unknown. Per-nucleotide qualities are absent, and no much larger clonotype sits a single base away.

What the study reported, not specific to this receptor: A few of the identified cytomegalovirus-associated TCR beta chains were confirmed in vitro to be specific for cytomegalovirus antigens. Correlated functional status among segregating V segments might be attributable to linkage disequilibrium, but an unknown experimental factor could not be ruled out. Broadly in line with IMGT annotations, most TCR beta V segments showed up in productive rearrangements about 87% or about 30% of the time in an earlier analysis of 450 to 750 of the donors. According to a later analysis, most CMV-associated TCR beta chains appeared to be HLA-restricted, and the HLA associations seemed to be driven largely by CMV exposure. Most TCR sequences were observed very rarely across donors, whereas some public TCRs were present in many individuals. Several of the top co-occurrence clusters appeared to be linked to parvovirus B19, influenza, CMV and Epstein-Barr virus, according to a later analysis. Compared with equally common non-associated chains, HLA-associated TCR beta chains in a later analysis were more clonally expanded and had lower generation probabilities. In the study, approximately 160 TCR beta chains were listed as associated with cytomegalovirus. About 15 rarely observed V segments, including chromosome 9 orphons, were excluded from the earlier analysis of several hundred of the donors because counts were too low. The presence/absence analyses assumed that sequencing depth was roughly uniform across donors, and that assumption may not be true. The classifier was reported to diagnose cytomegalovirus status with high specificity and sensitivity in both the original and validation cohorts. In a later analysis, more than 15,000 TCR beta sequences were associated with specific HLA alleles at a false discovery rate of 0.05. A cluster of highly shared sequence variants was judged likely to represent a technical artifact of the sequencing pipeline. A later analysis found that TCR association rates varied across HLA loci, with DRB1 alleles showing the most associated TCRs and HLA-C alleles the fewest. A further reported finding was that TCR beta sequences accurately predicted the HLA-A and HLA-B alleles for most subjects in the first cohort. CMV serostatus was the only immune exposure information available for the cohort. In a later genetic analysis, fewer N-insertions in productive TCRs were reported among donors in an Asian-associated ancestry cluster than the roughly 640-donor mean. Because HLA typing was unavailable for some donors at each locus, only the typed subset was used in association tests. Some IMGT-functional V segments, including TRBV6-2 and TRBV6-3, could not be told apart with the 87-base-pair reads, so those segments were excluded. When HLA alleles, especially DR and DQ, strongly co-occurred, TCR associations were difficult to assign to individual alleles. An association between a missense DCLRE1C variant and V-gene and J-gene trimming of TCR beta chains was found in a later genetic analysis and replicated in an independent cohort. Only TCR beta chains were sequenced in this cohort, and the absence of alpha or paired-chain data limited detectable features. The authors suggested that the approach could potentially be extended to other disease states and immunological phenotypes.

The protocol used for the library was the immunoSEQ multiplex PCR assay. For the multiplex PCR, a mixture combining 60 forward primers for TCR Vbeta segments and 13 reverse primers for TCR Jbeta segments was used. A multiplex PCR assay on genomic DNA amplified the CDR3 region of rearranged TCR beta genes. The Illumina HiSeq System was used to sequence the amplified TCR beta libraries as 87-base-pair reads. The original pipeline was this. A later analysis tallied 75 million to 95 million unique TCR beta chains across the approximately 670 repertoires, and 10 million to 11 million of those chains were shared by two or more donors. To remove PCR and sequencing errors, raw reads were error-corrected and collapsed into unique sequences using a nearest-neighbor algorithm that merged closely related sequences. CDR3 sequences were aligned to IMGT reference sequences to assign V, D and J gene segments. For a sequence to be retained, a match of at least six nucleotides was required to both a V gene segment and a J gene segment. Rearrangements were called productive when the CDR3 lacked stop codons and stayed in frame with V and J; all others were non-productive. CDR3 was defined according to IMGT convention as the region running from the second conserved V-encoded cysteine to the conserved J-encoded phenylalanine. In an earlier analysis of just under 600 of the donors, sequences lacking an unambiguous match to a single V gene segment were excluded. An earlier analysis of 500 to 700 of the donors classified V segments as functional when productive rearrangements were above 56.7% and as segregating when the standard deviation between donors was above 5%. A statistical classification framework was built to diagnose cytomegalovirus status from the catalog of TCR beta chain sequences. V and J gene assignment, in a later analysis, came from comparing TCR nucleotide sequences with IMGT/GENE-DB human TR gene sequences. A later analysis assigned CDR3 sequences and most-parsimonious VDJ recombination scenarios with the TCRdist pipeline. In a later analysis, each TCR beta chain was defined by its CDR3 amino acid sequence together with its V-gene family, and reads without a unique V-gene family were excluded. A later analysis removed several hundred highly shared, low-generation-probability nucleotide sequences to deal with suspected cross-contamination and a sequencing artifact. In a later analysis, a clonal expansion index was calculated for each public chain from normalized within-repertoire ranks of inferred template counts. A later analysis computed generation probabilities with a VDJ recombination model fitted to out-of-frame rearrangements, and checked the results against IGoR. A later analysis scored TCR-TCR, TCR-HLA and TCR-CMV co-occurrence with hypergeometric tests, applying a repertoire-size bias correction to TCR pairs. False discovery rates were estimated in a later analysis by permuting HLA or CMV assignments 20 times. In a later analysis, co-occurring TCRs were grouped using DBSCAN, and TCRdist sequence similarity was added for clustering within HLA-allele-positive subsets. For co-occurrence clustering, repertoires with fewer than 30,000 or more than 120,000 public chains were excluded, along with roughly five repertoires with anomalous nucleotide sharing. TCRdb took over this immuneACCESS table, retaining in-frame rearrangements with V and J assigned. Such tables are incomplete; in checked studies, under half of the missing clones stem from an unresolved V gene, and the remainder is unexplained. Clone size and V and J calls were adopted from that table, with D and trimming inferred from the DNA. The sample contains around 150,000 clones, roughly 80% of them found a single time. The top ten clonotypes cover 3.7% of the sample.

The junction carries 16 bases between V and J, which are trimmed by 1 base and 3 bases respectively. The CDR3 contains 16 residues, cysteine and phenylalanine counted. Only the CDR3 part of the read is kept: 48 bases, read in frame from the first base. Looking up the germline V gene yields CDR1 SGHRS and CDR2 YFSETQ. The receptor's source is a man aged 30 to 45 in good health and CMV-seropositive. The chain is encoded by TRBV5-1 joined to TRBJ2-5; the D gene is perhaps TRBD1, from 5 matching bases. Sequencing used PBMCs. CDR3 reads: CASSLWGRVQEETQYF. In nucleotides, the sequence is TGCGCCAGCAGCTTGTGGGGTAGAGTACAGGAAGAGACCCAGTACTTC.